The present T cell receptor (beta chain) was sequenced within a study of beta chain features in type 1 diabetes (dated by TCRdb to 2017 to 2018). Notes on the research overall: No differences in mean age, gender distribution, total cell number or subset yield were found between patients and healthy donors. A total of roughly 98,000,000 sorted cells were examined across all samples, and a strong correlation was observed between cell number per subset and RNA yield. The study compared the TCRB repertoires of sorted circulating CD4+ T cell subsets in recently diagnosed type 1 diabetes patients with those in matched healthy donors. Regulatory and stem cell-like memory subsets were obtained from only 8 patients and roughly eight healthy donors, while naive and central memory subsets were obtained from all 30 or so donors.

Each donor gave one peripheral blood draw, averaging approximately 120 mL, which was collected into heparinised tubes. Using a panel that included CD45RO, CCR7, CD25, CD127, CD95 and CD27, naive, central memory, regulatory and stem cell-like memory CD4+ T cells were sorted on a BD FACSAria II. Purity was above 95% for every sorted population. PBMCs were separated immediately by Lymphoprep density gradient centrifugation and were stained directly, without being cultured. So that batch effects would be minimized, each experiment stained and sorted samples in pairs, pairing one healthy donor with one patient. Overall results and qualifications from the work: Naive, central memory and regulatory TCRB repertoires appeared more similar among patients than among healthy donors. A moderate but significant shortening of TCRB CDR3 length was observed in type 1 diabetes patients in all four CD4+ subsets. Sequencing cDNA rather than genomic DNA could over-represent highly expressing activated cells, although activation and CD3 levels did not differ between groups. Patients with type 1 diabetes made fewer insertions and deleted more nucleotides at VDJ recombination sites, implying thymic rearrangement abnormalities. Only small numbers of individuals were included in the HLA sub-analyses, which left unresolved whether HLA type had any influence on TCRB rearrangement. Shorter templates might have been favored by PCR, but patient and control samples were amplified and corrected together, so both groups would have been affected equally by any skew.

The entire amount of isolated RNA was reverse transcribed using the High Capacity cDNA Reverse Transcription Kit, so the sequenced TCRB transcripts were expressed ones. Deep immunoSEQ sequencing was performed on naive, central memory and regulatory T cell samples, with an average of around 3.5 million total reads per sample. Sorted cells were lysed in RLT buffer, and RNA was extracted using DNase-treated RNeasy Micro or Mini kits according to cell number. Each cell subset was processed on its own to prevent cross-contamination, while patient and healthy donor samples were processed together. The immunoSEQ multiplex PCR was used to amplify TCRB sequences from cDNA, generating 87-bp fragments that spanned the CDR3 region. Amplicons were sequenced on the Illumina HiSeq platform. Under the source paper's analysis protocol: PCR bias was corrected computationally using synthetic template baselines, and reads within Hamming distance 2 were collapsed, with unmergeable singletons discarded. Reads were aligned against IMGT so that V, D and J genes, CDR3 length and insertions or deletions at six rearrangement sites could be assigned. Within each subset, clonotype counts were normalized to the number of sorted cells before true diversity and Gini coefficients were calculated with the tcR R package. The overlap coefficient, calculated on TCRB nucleotide sequences, was used to quantify repertoire sharing. Out-of-frame TCRB sequences from naive cells were analyzed as a proxy for the pre-selection repertoire. Sourced from immuneACCESS, this table was stored by TCRdb with only in-frame sequences that have V and J called. A share of the clones is absent; for the studies checked, an unresolved V gene accounts for under half, and the remainder has no known explanation. The DNA was the basis for D and trimming; V, J and clone size are from that table. Counted in this sample were more than 250,000 clones; about a fifth of them appeared once. Jointly, the top ten make up around 0.029% of the sample.

To note about this clone: Its antigen has not been determined. Per-nucleotide qualities are absent, and no much larger clonotype sits a single base away.

Inclusive of the bounding cysteine and phenylalanine, the CDR3 is 13 residues long. Just the 39-base CDR3 DNA is kept, in frame starting at base 1. V drops 3 bases and J drops 8 bases, leaving 14 bases in between. CDR1 SQVTM and CDR2 ANQGSEA are derived from the germline V gene. The chain is encoded by TRBV29-1 joined to TRBJ2-1; TRBD1 could be the D gene, as 6 bases match. Sequenced material: naive CD4+ T cells from blood. Per the publication, the cell subset or site label means: true naive CD4+ T cells. The receptor comes from a woman in her thirties or forties with type 1 diabetes. The CDR3 corresponds to CSVERQGFDEQFF. The DNA reads TGCAGCGTTGAGCGGCAGGGGTTTGATGAGCAGTTCTTC.